The 9 T cell receptor beta chains below all came from one sample that was sequenced in a study of chemoradiotherapy in HPV16-positive cancers. Here immunoSEQ multiplex PCR was the method, and the copy in TCRdb shows in-frame clones only, minus some. This sample has 10,000 to 11,000 clones, with approximately 85% found just once. This specimen consisted of blood, obtained from a patient who underwent chemoradiotherapy. Source of these receptors: a human donor with HPV-associated anogenital cancer.

This rearrangement joins TRBV25-1 to TRBJ1-1, with D unresolved. Germline values: CDR1 MGHDK, CDR2 SYGVNS. With 5 bases removed from V and 9 bases from J, the gap between germline ends came to 16 bases. This CDR3 region has 13 residues. The CDR3 spells CASSFGMPSQAFF. The DNA of the CDR3 is TGTGCCAGCAGTTTCGGGATGCCTTCTCAAGCTTTCTTT.

The chain has TRBV27 and TRBJ2-7, with D uncertain. The CDR3 is 12 residues long. The germline V gene has CDR1 MNHEY and CDR2 SMNVEV (reference sequence). With 4 bases removed from V and 6 bases from J, the gap between germline ends came to 10 bases. DNA of the CDR3: TGTGCCAGCAGTTCCTGGTGGGGCGAGCAGTACTTC. This gives the protein CASSSWWGEQYF.

The V gene is TRBV2, the J gene TRBJ1-1, with TRBD1 matching 8 bases. The trim removed 5 bases at V and 4 bases at J, leaving 3 bases unmatched. The length of the CDR3 is 13 residues. Per germline, CDR1 SNHLY and CDR2 FYNNEI. CDR3 sequence: CASSHRGVTEAFF. The DNA of the CDR3 is TGTGCCAGCAGTCACAGGGGGGTCACTGAAGCTTTCTTT.

The chain's CDR3 is CASSLAGLAGRQFF. The CDR3 DNA reads as TGTGCCAGCAGCTTGGCCGGACTAGCGGGGAGGCAGTTCTTC. The V gene is TRBV5-8, the J gene TRBJ2-1, with TRBD2 matching 12 bases. This CDR3 has 14 residues. Germline V lookup: CDR1 SGHTS, CDR2 YDEGEE. V gave up 0 bases and J gave up 12 bases; unmatched junction bases: 4.

The CDR3, as DNA: TGTGCCAGCAGTTTATACCCCAGCCAAGAGACCCAGTACTTC. It is translated as CASSLYPSQETQYF. The rearrangement links TRBV28 to TRBJ2-5; D gene unclear. The CDR3 runs 14 residues. Germline values: CDR1 MDHEN, CDR2 SYDVKM. V lost 1 base and J 1 base, leaving 7 bases between the germline ends.

V and J are TRBV5-1 and TRBJ1-1, with no clear D. Germline V gene sequence: CDR1 SGHRS, CDR2 YFSETQ. The CDR3 is 14 amino acids. V lost 0 bases and J lost 6, with 12 bases in between. CDR3 sequence (DNA): TGCGCCAGCAGCTTGGGACCGCGAGTTGCTGAAGCTTTCTTT. Protein product: CASSLGPRVAEAFF.

The rearrangement uses TRBV27 and TRBJ2-5, with D perhaps TRBD1 (6 bases). Germline CDR1 is MNHEY and CDR2 is SMNVEV (reference sequence). The CDR3 sequence is 14 residues long. Trimming left V 5 bases short and J 0 bases short, with 10 bases between. The CDR3 loop reads CASSLGQNQETQYF. CDR3 DNA: TGTGCCAGCAGTCTAGGACAGAACCAAGAGACCCAGTACTTC.

The chain joins TRBV5-1 to TRBJ1-4; D ambiguous. The CDR3 consists of 16 residues. From germline, CDR1 is SGHRS and CDR2 YFSETQ. V gave up 3 bases and J gave up 8 bases, with 20 bases separating them. CDR3 region: CASSSGGSPPGEKLFF. CDR3 nucleotide sequence: TGCGCCAGCAGCTCCGGAGGCTCCCCTCCCGGGGAAAAACTGTTTTTT.

V usage is TRBV6-5 and J usage is TRBJ1-4; the D gene is possibly TRBD1 (5 bases). Looked up from germline, CDR1 is MNHEY and CDR2 is SVGAGI. The V end was cut by 0 bases, the J end by 6 bases, with 11 bases between. This CDR3 contains 15 residues. Here the CDR3 DNA reads TGTGCCAGCAGTTACTCTCGGGGGGGGGATGAAAAACTGTTTTTT. Translating it yields CASSYSRGGDEKLFF.